The text below deals with one T cell receptor (beta chain). The data originate from a study of blood T cell repertoires in COVID-19. The wider study: Researchers got acute and convalescent COVID-19 samples from the United States, Italy and Spain.

Sequenced by immunoSEQ multiplex PCR; TCRdb stores in-frame clones only, minus some. Of 45,000 to 55,000 clones detected, 82% appear once; the ten largest clones hold under 14%. From germline, CDR1 is LNHDA and CDR2 SQIVND (reference sequence). The trim removed 5 bases at V and 4 bases at J, leaving 8 bases unmatched. The CDR3 length is 17 residues. The receptor was derived from an elderly man with COVID-19, enrolled during active disease. The V gene is TRBV19, the J gene TRBJ2-2, with 12 bases fitting TRBD2. Sequencing was carried out using peripheral blood. The CDR3 loop is CASSPSSGRAGTGELFF. The CDR3 bases are TGTGCCAGTAGTCCGTCTAGCGGGAGGGCGGGCACCGGGGAGCTGTTTTTT.